Each of the 13 T cell receptor beta chains below was sequenced from the same sample in a study of T cell clonality in common variable immunodeficiency. TCRdb's table, derived via immunoSEQ multiplex PCR, lists solely in-frame clones and lacks some. Recorded here are about 47,000 clones, with no singletons, and the ten leading clones hold roughly 6%. The source material was peripheral blood mononuclear cells. The receptors were gathered from a person between 18 and 70 years old in good health.

This clone was observed at least ten times. The sequenced fragment ends 3 residues before the CDR3 boundary, so the rest is inferred from the germline J gene. This chain connects TRBV6-2 or TRBV6-3 to TRBJ2-5; tentative D call: TRBD2 (6 bases). Trimming stripped 6 bases from V and 5 bases from J, with 19 bases between. From germline, CDR1 is MNHEY and CDR2 SVGEGT. This CDR3 has 15 residues. CDR3 loop: CASSPLGGIKETQYF. CDR3 DNA (partial): TGTGCCAGCAGCCCCCTGGGGGGTATTAAGGAGACC.

The sample holds many counts of this clone. The CDR3 end falls 3 residues outside the read, so it is completed with the germline J gene. J is TRBJ1-6 and V is TRBV5-6; tentatively, D is TRBD1 (5 bases). V was cut by 0 bases and J by 5 bases, with 9 bases left in between. The CDR3 loop spans 15 amino acids. Germline assignment: CDR1 SGHDT and CDR2 YYEEEE. CDR3 region: CASSLAQGDNSPLHF. Incomplete CDR3 DNA: TGTGCCAGCAGCTTGGCCCAGGGCGATAATTCACCC.

This clone was detected ten times or more. The CDR3 end lies 3 residues beyond the end of the read and is filled in from the germline J gene. The chain uses TRBV5-1 and TRBJ2-5; D possibly corresponds to TRBD2 (6 bases). The germline gives CDR1 SGHRS, CDR2 YFSETQ. The V end was cut by 1 base, the J end by 2 bases, with 9 bases between. The CDR3 runs to 14 residues. The sequenced part of the CDR3 DNA is TGCGCCAGCAGCTTGACTAGCAGACAAGAGACC. Amino acid sequence: CASSLTSRQET. The full CDR3 sequence reads CASSLTSRQETQYF. The entire variable domain, with the rest obtained from reference TRBV5-1 and TRBJ2-5, is as follows: KAGVTQTPRYLIKTRGQQVTLSCSPISGHRSVSWYQQTPGQGLQFLFEYFSETQRNKGNFPGRFSGRQFSNSRSEMNVSTLELGDSALYLCASSLTSRQETQYFGPGTRLLVL.

This clone occurred many times. The DNA ends 3 residues before the CDR3 does, and the rest of the CDR3 is filled in from the germline J gene. The chain employs TRBV3-1 (or the pseudogene TRBV3-2) and TRBJ2-3; TRBD2 agrees at 12 bases. Per the germline V gene, CDR1 is LGHDT and CDR2 is YNNKEL (reference sequence). Trimming took 4 bases from V and 0 from J; bases not matched to a gene: 2. This CDR3 comprises 16 residues. The CDR3 sequence is CASSPGLAGSTDTQYF. The sequenced CDR3 bases are TGTGCCAGCAGCCCCGGACTAGCGGGGAGCACAGATACG.

This clone was recorded many times. Coverage ceases 3 residues before the CDR3 finishes, and the germline J gene fills in the end. This chain uses TRBV10-2 with TRBJ1-2; D uncertain. CDR1 and CDR2 from the germline V gene are WSHSY and SAAADI. The CDR3 contains 13 residues. Trimming took 6 bases from V and 6 from J, leaving 14 bases between them. CDR3 DNA (partial): TGCGCCAGCAGGGCGACCCTCGGGGATGGC. This encodes CASRATLGDG. The entire CDR3 protein reads CASRATLGDGYTF.

For this clone: The read falls 3 residues short of the CDR3 end, and the missing part is taken from the germline J gene. The chain is built from TRBV23-1 and TRBJ1-2; possibly TRBD1 for D (6 bases). TRBV23-1 is annotated as an ORF whose role is uncertain. V was trimmed by 6 bases and J by 6 bases, leaving 11 bases between them. The CDR3 loop spans 12 amino acids. This CDR3 reads CASRVGANGYTF. The covered CDR3 bases are TGCGCCAGCAGAGTGGGGGCAAATGGC.

A word on this clone: The read ends 3 residues early relative to the CDR3; the germline J gene fills the gap. The chain has TRBV7-6 and TRBJ2-7; D not resolved. Germline V gene data show CDR1 as SGHVS and CDR2 as FNYEAQ. The V end lost 5 bases, the J end lost 3 bases, and 11 bases lay between the germline ends. The CDR3 extends over 13 amino acids. Incomplete CDR3 DNA: TGTGCCAGCAGCCCTCCTAGTGACTACGAG. Encoded protein: CASSPPSDYE. The complete CDR3 protein is CASSPPSDYEQYF.

This clone was observed many times. The read terminates 3 residues ahead of where the CDR3 ends, so the germline J gene completes it. The chain couples TRBV5-4 to TRBJ2-6; D is undetermined. The V end lost 1 base, the J end lost 1 base, and 6 bases lay between the germline ends. Germline V gene lookup returns CDR1 SGHNT and CDR2 YYREEE (reference sequence). The CDR3 is 15 residues long. CDR3 DNA (partial): TGTGCCAGCAGCTTGCCGGGTTCTGGGGCCAACGTC. Translation: CASSLPGSGANV. The complete CDR3 protein is CASSLPGSGANVLTF.

Worth noting for this clone: The read finishes 3 residues shy of the CDR3 end, and the germline J gene is used to complete it. The rearrangement uses TRBV7-2 and TRBJ1-2; D unclear. The germline V gene has CDR1 SGHTA and CDR2 FQGNSA. There are 15 residues in the CDR3. Trimming left V 3 bases short and J 5 bases short, with 16 bases between. Partial CDR3 DNA: TGTGCCAGCAGCTTGGAGCTATCTGAAGGGTATGGC. Translated, it gives CASSLELSEGYG. The full CDR3 sequence reads CASSLELSEGYGYTF.

In this sample, this clone turned up many times. The read terminates 3 residues before the CDR3 end, so the remaining end is supplied by the germline J gene. V is TRBV5-1 and J is TRBJ1-1; 7 bases match TRBD1. V gave up 4 bases and J gave up 7 bases; unmatched junction bases: 7. The V gene's germline CDR1 is SGHRS and CDR2 YFSETQ. This CDR3 is built from 13 residues. CDR3 DNA (partial): TGCGCCAGCAGCCCCGACAGGGAGTATGAA. It translates to CASSPDREYE. The complete CDR3 sequence is CASSPDREYEAFF.

This clone came up many times. The read comes to an end 3 residues before the CDR3 does, leaving the germline J gene to fill in the end. This chain uses TRBV20-1 with TRBJ2-4; D is undetermined. V lost 4 bases and J lost 1, with 20 bases in between. CDR1 and CDR2 (germline): DFQATT, SNEGSKA (reference sequence). CDR3 size: 17 residues. Incomplete CDR3 DNA: TGCAGTGCTATCGGCCCTCCGGGTCCTAGGGCCAAAAACATT. Residues: CSAIGPPGPRAKNI. The entire CDR3 is CSAIGPPGPRAKNIQYF.

In this sample, this clone turned up many times. Read sequence stops 3 residues before the CDR3 end, and the germline J gene provides the missing end. The chain recombines TRBV5-8 with TRBJ2-4, with D possibly matching TRBD1 (5 bases). The CDR3 extends over 11 amino acids. Germline V lookup: CDR1 SGHTS, CDR2 YDEGEE. The CDR3 DNA, read in part, is TGTGCCAGCAGCCCCCGACAGAGT. This gives the protein CASSPRQS. The CDR3 as a whole reads CASSPRQSQYF.

This clone was picked up many times. The missing CDR3 end, 3 residues past where the read stops, is filled in from the germline J gene. V gene TRBV20-1 combines with J gene TRBJ2-7; D is perhaps TRBD2 (5 bases). Looked up from germline, CDR1 is DFQATT and CDR2 is SNEGSKA (reference sequence). V lost 1 base and J lost 5, with 12 bases in between. This CDR3 has 13 residues. CDR3 sequence reads: CSARAGILDEQYF. The CDR3 bases that were read are TGCAGTGCTAGAGCGGGGATCCTCGACGAG.